Presented here are 18 T cell receptor beta chains from one specimen sequenced in a study of blood T cells in healthy people across ages (dated by TCRdb to the mid-2010s). The library relied on 5' RACE. Sequencing instrument: Illumina HiSeq 2500. The second PCR ran for roughly 6 to 11 cycles and used a J-beta primer mix along with a sample-barcoded 5' primer. TCRdb trimmed public reads at Q25 via fastp, called clones via MiXCR and kept in-frame beta chains. Rows merge per CDR3 protein into single entries with the most common DNA and genes. The sample records over a million distinct CDR3 sequences, about 42% of which are singletons. Of the sample, approximately 4.1% falls within the top ten clones. The material sequenced was blood. The receptors derive from a woman in her late teens or twenties in good health.

J is TRBJ2-7 and V is TRBV10-1; tentatively, D is TRBD1 (6 bases). This CDR3 region has 15 residues. The germline V gene encodes CDR1 WNHNN and CDR2 SYGVQD (reference sequence). Trimming left V 4 bases short and J 5 bases short, with 18 bases between. The CDR3, as DNA: TGCGCCAGCAGTGGGCACCGGGACATTAAAAACGAGCAGTACTTC. Its protein is CASSGHRDIKNEQYF.

This clonotype was seen once. The rearrangement joins TRBV27 to TRBJ1-5, with 11 positions matching TRBD1. Germline CDR1 MNHEY, CDR2 SMNVEV (reference sequence). The CDR3 has 16 amino acids. The V gene end was trimmed by 0 bases and the J gene end by 9 bases; junction bases not matched to a gene: 7. The CDR3 spells CASSLSGQGASRPQHF. The CDR3 DNA reads TGTGCCAGCAGTTTATCCGGACAGGGGGCGAGTCGGCCCCAGCATTTT.

The chain joins TRBV11-2 to TRBJ2-7, with D hard to call. The germline V gene has CDR1 SGHAT and CDR2 FQNNGV. V was clipped by 5 bases and J by 7 bases, with 12 bases between them. The CDR3 consists of 12 residues. The CDR3 is CASSASGNEQYF. Written as DNA, the CDR3 is TGTGCCAGCAGCGCTTCCGGCAATGAGCAGTACTTC.

With regard to this clonotype: This could be a read error, since a much larger clone is one nucleotide away. The genes are TRBV29-1 and TRBJ1-1; no clear D gene. The germline V gene encodes CDR1 SQVTM and CDR2 ANQGSEA. The CDR3 is 11 amino acids. CDR3 DNA: TGCATCGCTACCCTCCTTGGGGAAGCTTTCTTT. Its protein product is CIATLLGEAFF.

Concerning this clonotype: The junction departs from the called germline gene at one end, perhaps through a read error. The chain carries TRBV20-1 and TRBJ1-2; D call uncertain. The CDR3 has 13 amino acids. Germline V gene sequence: CDR1 DFQATT, CDR2 SNEGSKA (reference sequence). In nucleotides, the CDR3 is TGTAGTGCTAGAGAAAGTCAGAACTATGGCTACACCTTC. This sequence encodes CSARESQNYGYTF.

This clonotype was counted only a few times. This chain links TRBV5-1 with TRBJ1-2; possibly TRBD1 for D (5 bases). Trimming took 1 base from V and 1 from J, leaving 11 bases between them. Looked up from germline, CDR1 is SGHRS and CDR2 is YFSETQ. This CDR3 contains 15 residues. Written as DNA, the CDR3 is TGCGCCAGCAGCTTGAGACCCAGGGATAACTATGGCTACACCTTC. Translation: CASSLRPRDNYGYTF.

V gene TRBV13 combines with J gene TRBJ2-7; TRBD2 might be the D (6 bases). The CDR3 contains 14 residues. The ends were cut back, 5 bases at V and 2 bases at J, with 13 bases in the middle. The germline V gene has CDR1 PRHDT and CDR2 FYEKMQ (reference sequence). The CDR3 nucleotides are TGTGCCAGCAGCAGGAGGGTTTTCCCCTACGAGCAGTACTTC. This gives the protein CASSRRVFPYEQYF.

The V call is TRBV20-1, the J call TRBJ1-1; TRBD1 matches at 8 bases. In germline, CDR1 is DFQATT, CDR2 SNEGSKA (reference sequence). This CDR3 contains 14 residues. V dropped 2 bases and J dropped 4; count of bases not matched to a gene: 6. The CDR3 coding sequence is TGCAGTGCTAGAACCAGGGGGCTGAGCACTGAAGCTTTCTTT. It yields the protein CSARTRGLSTEAFF.

This clonotype was detected only once. The chain couples TRBV4-2 to TRBJ2-7; perhaps TRBD2 as D (6 bases). The DNA matches TRBJ2-5 better at its end, which makes the J call doubtful. Looked up from germline, CDR1 is LGHNA and CDR2 is YNFKEQ. This CDR3 region has 16 residues. DNA of the CDR3: TGTGCCAGCAGCCAAGGGCCGAATAGCGGAGAAGAGACCCAGTACTTC. Its translation: CASSQGPNSGEETQYF.

V gene TRBV27 combines with J gene TRBJ2-5; 11 bases are a match to TRBD1. V was clipped by 3 bases and J by 4 bases; unmatched bases: 4. The CDR3 has 15 residues. CDR1 and CDR2 (germline): MNHEY, SMNVEV (reference sequence). The CDR3 loop reads CASSFHGTGGETQYF. The CDR3 region has the DNA TGTGCCAGCAGTTTCCATGGGACAGGGGGAGAGACCCAGTACTTC.

The chain is built from TRBV15 and TRBJ2-1, with 11 bases that match TRBD2. Germline CDR1 and CDR2: LNHNV and YYDKDF (reference sequence). CDR3 length: 13 residues. V shed 8 bases, J shed 4 bases, and the junction held 1 base outside the gene matches. As DNA, the CDR3 is TGTGCCACCGGGACTAGCGGTTACAATGAGCAGTTCTTC. Amino acid sequence: CATGTSGYNEQFF.

This clonotype was seen just once. The chain recombines TRBV28 with TRBJ2-3; weak D call: TRBD2 (6 bases). The CDR3 spans 15 residues. V dropped 5 bases and J dropped 5 bases, with 17 bases sitting between them. In germline, CDR1 is MDHEN, CDR2 SYDVKM. Here the CDR3 DNA reads TGTGCCAGCAGTCCGCGGACTGGCGGGATAGATACGCAGTATTTT. Its protein is CASSPRTGGIDTQYF.

This clonotype was detected only a few times. This chain links TRBV6-5 with TRBJ2-1; 8 bases match TRBD1. CDR3 size: 14 residues. Germline V CDR1 and CDR2: MNHEY, SVGAGI. V was pared by 6 bases and J by 7 bases, with 8 bases of the junction left unmatched. Written as DNA, the CDR3 is TGTGCCAGCAGGTCTCAGGGGGCGCGGAATGAGCAGTTCTTC. Translated, it gives CASRSQGARNEQFF.

This clonotype was recorded a few times. The chain combines TRBV29-1 with TRBJ2-1, with TRBD1 identical over 9 bases. Germline CDR1 is SQVTM and CDR2 is ANQGSEA. V gave up 4 bases and J gave up 10 bases; unmatched junction bases: 17. The CDR3 consists of 16 residues. CDR3 nucleotide sequence: TGCAGCGTTGTTGGGGTGAATCGGGACAGGGCCTACGAGCAGTTCTTC. Amino acids: CSVVGVNRDRAYEQFF.

This clonotype was picked up one time. CDR3 loop: CASIPSCSANTEAFF. CDR3 in DNA: TGTGCCAGCATCCCGTCGTGCAGCGCGAACACTGAAGCTTTCTTT. V usage is TRBV6-5 and J usage is TRBJ1-1; unclear D gene. The V and J ends lost 7 bases and 1 base respectively, with 16 bases between them. This CDR3 contains 15 residues. Germline lookup yields CDR1 MNHEY and CDR2 SVGAGI.

This clonotype was counted only a few times. The V gene is TRBV6-5, the J gene TRBJ1-4, with 7 nucleotides matching TRBD1. This CDR3 is 15 amino acids long. With 0 bases clipped from V and 7 bases from J, the junction kept 5 bases outside the gene matches. From germline, CDR1 is MNHEY and CDR2 SVGAGI. CDR3 in amino acids: CASSYSNRGLEKLFF. Here the CDR3 DNA reads TGTGCCAGCAGTTACTCGAATAGGGGGCTTGAAAAACTGTTTTTT.

This chain links TRBV12-3 or TRBV12-4 with TRBJ1-2, with 12 bases fitting TRBD1. The CDR3 has 15 residues. Trimming took 1 base from V and 8 from J; bases not matched to a gene: 5. Here the CDR3 reads CASSLVVGTGGGYTF. CDR3 nucleotides: TGTGCCAGCAGTTTAGTAGTCGGGACAGGGGGCGGCTACACCTTC.

The rearrangement uses TRBV5-1 and TRBJ2-1; 8 positions agree with TRBD2. Germline V gene lookup returns CDR1 SGHRS and CDR2 YFSETQ. This CDR3 region has 18 residues. V lost 4 bases and J lost 7; bases outside the gene matches: 19. CDR3 sequence: CASSPAKLAVAGRNEQFF. The CDR3 bases are TGCGCCAGCAGCCCAGCCAAATTGGCGGTAGCGGGGAGAAATGAGCAGTTCTTC.